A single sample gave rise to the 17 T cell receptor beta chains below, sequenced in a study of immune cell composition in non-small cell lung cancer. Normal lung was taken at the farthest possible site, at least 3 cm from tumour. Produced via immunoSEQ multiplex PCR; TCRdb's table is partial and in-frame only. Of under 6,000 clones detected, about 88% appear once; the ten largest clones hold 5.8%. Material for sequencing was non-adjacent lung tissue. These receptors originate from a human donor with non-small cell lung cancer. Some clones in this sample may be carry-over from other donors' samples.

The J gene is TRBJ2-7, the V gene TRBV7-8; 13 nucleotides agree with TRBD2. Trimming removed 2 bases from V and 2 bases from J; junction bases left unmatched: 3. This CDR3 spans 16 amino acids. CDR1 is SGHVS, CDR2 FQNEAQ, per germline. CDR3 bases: TGTGCCAGCAGCTTAAGGACTAGCGGGAGTACCTACGAGCAGTACTTC. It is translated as CASSLRTSGSTYEQYF. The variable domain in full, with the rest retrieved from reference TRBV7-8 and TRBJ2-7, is GAGVSQSPRYKVAKRGQDVALRCDPISGHVSLFWYQQALGQGPEFLTYFQNEAQLDKSGLPSDRFFAERPEGSVSTLKIQRTQQEDSAVYLCASSLRTSGSTYEQYFGPGTRLTVT.

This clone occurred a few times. The CDR3 here is CASSRAGEQFF. The CDR3 bases are TGTGCCAGCAGCAGGGCGGGGGAGCAGTTCTTC. The chain has TRBV6-5 and TRBJ2-1; weak D call: TRBD2 (6 bases). The V gene's germline CDR1 is MNHEY and CDR2 SVGAGI. Trimming cost V 6 bases and J 10 bases, with 10 bases left between them. This CDR3 spans 11 amino acids.

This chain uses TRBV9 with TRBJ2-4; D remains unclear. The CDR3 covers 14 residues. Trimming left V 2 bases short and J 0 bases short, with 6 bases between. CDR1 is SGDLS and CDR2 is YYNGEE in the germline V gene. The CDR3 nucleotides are TGTGCCAGCAGCGTTCCGGGAGCCAAAAACATTCAGTACTTC. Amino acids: CASSVPGAKNIQYF.

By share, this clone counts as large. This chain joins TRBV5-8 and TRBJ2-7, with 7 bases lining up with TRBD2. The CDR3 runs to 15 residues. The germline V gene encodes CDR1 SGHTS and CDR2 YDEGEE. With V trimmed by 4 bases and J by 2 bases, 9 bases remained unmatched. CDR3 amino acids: CASSPLASGAYEQYF. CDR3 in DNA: TGTGCCAGCAGCCCGCTGGCTAGCGGCGCCTACGAGCAGTACTTC.

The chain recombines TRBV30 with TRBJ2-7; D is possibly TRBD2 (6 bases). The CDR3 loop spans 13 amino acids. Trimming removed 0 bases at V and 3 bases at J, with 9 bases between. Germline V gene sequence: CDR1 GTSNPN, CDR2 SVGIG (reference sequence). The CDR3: CAWSVPGVYEQYF. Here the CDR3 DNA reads TGTGCCTGGAGTGTACCGGGAGTCTACGAGCAGTACTTC.

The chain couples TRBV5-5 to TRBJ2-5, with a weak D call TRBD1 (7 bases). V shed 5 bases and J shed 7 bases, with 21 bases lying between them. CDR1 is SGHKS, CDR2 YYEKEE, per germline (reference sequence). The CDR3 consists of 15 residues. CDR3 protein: CASRPAGTELLTQYF. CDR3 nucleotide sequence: TGTGCCAGCAGGCCCGCGGGGACAGAGCTTTTGACCCAGTACTTC.

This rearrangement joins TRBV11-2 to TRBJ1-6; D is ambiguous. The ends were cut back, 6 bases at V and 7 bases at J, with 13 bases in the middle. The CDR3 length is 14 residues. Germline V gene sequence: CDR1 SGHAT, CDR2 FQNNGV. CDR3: CASREEGTNSPLHF. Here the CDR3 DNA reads TGTGCCAGCAGAGAGGAGGGAACAAATTCACCCCTCCACTTT.

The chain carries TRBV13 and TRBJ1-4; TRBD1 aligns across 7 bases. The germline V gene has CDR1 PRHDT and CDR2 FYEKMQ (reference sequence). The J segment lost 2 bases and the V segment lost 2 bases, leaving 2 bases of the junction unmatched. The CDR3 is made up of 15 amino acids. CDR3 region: CASSLRGRTNEKLFF. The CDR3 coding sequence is TGTGCCAGCAGCTTAAGGGGGCGGACTAATGAAAAACTGTTTTTT.

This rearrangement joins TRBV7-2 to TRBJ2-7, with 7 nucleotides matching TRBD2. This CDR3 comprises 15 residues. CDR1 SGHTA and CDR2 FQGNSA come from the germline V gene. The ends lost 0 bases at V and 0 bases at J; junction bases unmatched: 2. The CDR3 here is CASSLARTSSYEQYF. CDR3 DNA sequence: TGTGCCAGCAGCTTAGCGCGGACTAGCTCCTACGAGCAGTACTTC.

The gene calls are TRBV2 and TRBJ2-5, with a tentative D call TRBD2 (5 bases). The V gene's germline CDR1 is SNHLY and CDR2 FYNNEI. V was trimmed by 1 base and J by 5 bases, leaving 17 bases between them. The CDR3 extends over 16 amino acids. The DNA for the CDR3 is TGTGCCAGCAGTGAAGGATGGCGAGGGAGTCTGGAGACCCAGTACTTC. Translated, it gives CASSEGWRGSLETQYF.

In DNA, the CDR3 is TGTGCCAGCAGCGATCAGACTGAGTACTATGGCTACACCTTC. Encoded protein: CASSDQTEYYGYTF. The chain links TRBV6-5 to TRBJ1-2; no clear D. The V and J ends lost 6 bases and 3 bases respectively, with 14 bases between them. This CDR3 region has 14 residues. Germline V lookup: CDR1 MNHEY, CDR2 SVGAGI.

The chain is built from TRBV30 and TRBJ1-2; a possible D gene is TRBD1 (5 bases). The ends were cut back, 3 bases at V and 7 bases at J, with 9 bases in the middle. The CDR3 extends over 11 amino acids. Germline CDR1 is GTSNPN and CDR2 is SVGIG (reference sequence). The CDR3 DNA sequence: TGTGCCTGGAGCGGGGGGATTGGCTACACCTTC. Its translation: CAWSGGIGYTF.

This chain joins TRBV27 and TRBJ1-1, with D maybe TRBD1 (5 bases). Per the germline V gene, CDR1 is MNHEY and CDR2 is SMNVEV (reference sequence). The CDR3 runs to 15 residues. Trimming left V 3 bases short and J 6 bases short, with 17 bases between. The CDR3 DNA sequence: TGTGCCAGCAGTTTTAGGGCGGGGGGATCGCCTGAAGCTTTCTTT. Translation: CASSFRAGGSPEAFF.

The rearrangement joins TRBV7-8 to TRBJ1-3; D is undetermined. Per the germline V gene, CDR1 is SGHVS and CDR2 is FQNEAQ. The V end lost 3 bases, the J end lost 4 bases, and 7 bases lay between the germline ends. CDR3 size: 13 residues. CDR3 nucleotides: TGTGCCAGCAGCTTTGCTAACGGAAACACCATATATTTT. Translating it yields CASSFANGNTIYF. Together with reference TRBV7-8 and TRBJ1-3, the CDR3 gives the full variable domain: GAGVSQSPRYKVAKRGQDVALRCDPISGHVSLFWYQQALGQGPEFLTYFQNEAQLDKSGLPSDRFFAERPEGSVSTLKIQRTQQEDSAVYLCASSFANGNTIYFGEGSWLTVV.

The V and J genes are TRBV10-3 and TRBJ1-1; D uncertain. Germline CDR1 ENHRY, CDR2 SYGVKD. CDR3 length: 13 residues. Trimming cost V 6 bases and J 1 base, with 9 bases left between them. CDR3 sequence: CAIRTSGNTEAFF. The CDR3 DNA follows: TGTGCCATCAGAACATCGGGGAACACTGAAGCTTTCTTT.

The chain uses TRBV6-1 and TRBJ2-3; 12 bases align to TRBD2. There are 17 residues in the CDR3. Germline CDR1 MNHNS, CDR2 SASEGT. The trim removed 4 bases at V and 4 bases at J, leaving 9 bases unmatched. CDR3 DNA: TGTGCCAGCAGTGGGTCGAGGACTAGCGGGGCGGCAGATACGCAGTATTTT. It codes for CASSGSRTSGAADTQYF.

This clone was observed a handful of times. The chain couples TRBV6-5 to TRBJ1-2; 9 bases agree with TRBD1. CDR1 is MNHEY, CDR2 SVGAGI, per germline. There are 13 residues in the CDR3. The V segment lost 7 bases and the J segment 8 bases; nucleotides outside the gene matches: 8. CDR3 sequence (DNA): TGTGCCAGCAAAAGGACAGGGGCTGAGGGCTACACCTTC. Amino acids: CASKRTGAEGYTF.